Following are 22 T cell receptor beta chains from one sample sequenced in a study of cytomegalovirus exposure and HLA in healthy donors. It was with 60 Vbeta and 13 Jbeta primers that the PCR ran. Here immunoSEQ multiplex PCR was the method, and the copy in TCRdb shows in-frame clones only, minus some. The sample yields 100,000 to 150,000 clones, roughly 81% seen once. Sequencing was done on a sample of PBMCs. The origin of the receptors is a woman in her thirties in good health and CMV-seronegative.

This chain connects TRBV7-9 to TRBJ2-3, with 12 bases matching TRBD2. Germline-derived CDR1 and CDR2 are SEHNR and FQNEAQ (reference sequence). After removal of 5 bases from V and 5 bases from J, the junction contained 8 bases not matched to a gene. The CDR3 runs to 16 residues. The CDR3 nucleotides read TGTGCCAGCAGCCTCCGACCGGGACTAGCGGGAGATACGCAGTATTTT. It encodes CASSLRPGLAGDTQYF.

This clone was seen a single time. This rearrangement joins TRBV11-3 to TRBJ2-7; TRBD2 agrees at 7 bases. The V gene's germline CDR1 is SGHNT and CDR2 YENEEA. The CDR3 has 16 amino acids. Trimming removed 4 bases from V and 3 bases from J; junction bases left unmatched: 12. The CDR3 region is CASSWGGSEGNYEQYF. For the CDR3, the DNA is TGTGCCAGCAGCTGGGGGGGGTCCGAGGGGAACTACGAGCAGTACTTC.

This chain uses TRBV4-2 with TRBJ2-1; 8 bases agree with TRBD1. Germline CDR1 and CDR2: LGHNA and YNFKEQ. This CDR3 region has 17 residues. Trimming cost V 0 bases and J 2 bases; bases outside gene matches: 6. For the CDR3, the DNA is TGTGCCAGCAGCCAAGACCTGGCAGGGGGCGCCTACAATGAGCAGTTCTTC. It encodes CASSQDLAGGAYNEQFF.

This chain joins TRBV5-1 and TRBJ2-2; D ambiguous. The CDR3 extends over 13 amino acids. Trimming cost V 7 bases and J 1 base, with 8 bases left between them. Germline V CDR1 and CDR2: SGHRS, YFSETQ. CDR3 coding DNA: TGCGCCAGCCGAAGCCTGAACACCGGGGAGCTGTTTTTT. Its protein product is CASRSLNTGELFF.

This chain uses TRBV18 with TRBJ2-1; D possibly corresponds to TRBD2 (6 bases). This CDR3 is built from 14 residues. Germline V gene sequence: CDR1 KGHSH, CDR2 LQKENI. Trimming took 3 bases from V and 1 from J, leaving 7 bases between them. CDR3 nucleotides: TGTGCCAGCTCACCGACTAGATCCTACAATGAGCAGTTCTTC. As protein: CASSPTRSYNEQFF.

This clone was counted only a few times. V and J are TRBV7-2 and TRBJ1-1; 12 nucleotides line up with TRBD1. The CDR3 is made up of 15 amino acids. Trimming removed 2 bases from V and 10 bases from J; junction bases left unmatched: 8. Germline V lookup: CDR1 SGHTA, CDR2 FQGNSA. CDR3 residues: CASSLTGTGGDGAFF. CDR3 coding DNA: TGTGCCAGCAGCTTAACCGGGACAGGGGGCGATGGAGCTTTCTTT.

This clone was seen once. The chain employs TRBV6-5 and TRBJ1-2, with D uncertain. Germline V gene sequence: CDR1 MNHEY, CDR2 SVGAGI. V was pared by 4 bases and J by 1 base, with 13 bases between. This CDR3 region has 15 residues. CDR3 loop: CASSLGGMYNYGYTF. The CDR3 nucleotides are TGTGCCAGCAGTTTAGGAGGGATGTATAACTATGGCTACACCTTC.

The chain recombines TRBV5-1 with TRBJ2-2; TRBD1 might be the D (6 bases). This CDR3 is 13 amino acids long. Trimming stripped 3 bases from V and 5 bases from J, with 8 bases between. Per germline, CDR1 SGHRS and CDR2 YFSETQ. In DNA form, the CDR3 reads TGCGCCAGCAGCTCGAGGGGGACCGGGGAGCTGTTTTTT. Translated: CASSSRGTGELFF.

V and J are TRBV7-3 and TRBJ2-2, with 7 nucleotides matching TRBD1. Germline assignment: CDR1 SGHTA and CDR2 FQGTGA. The CDR3 covers 14 residues. J was trimmed by 4 bases and V by 8 bases; bases with no gene match: 7. The CDR3 protein is CASGNRGGTGELFF. The CDR3 nucleotides are TGTGCCAGCGGAAACAGGGGTGGCACCGGGGAGCTGTTTTTT.

This rearrangement joins TRBV4-1 to TRBJ2-2; the D is unclear. CDR1 and CDR2 from the germline V gene are MGHRA and YSYEKL. This CDR3 is built from 16 residues. The V gene lost 4 bases and the J gene lost 1 base, with 13 bases spanning the gap. CDR3 bases: TGCGCCAGCAGCCCCCACCGACCAGGGAACACCGGGGAGCTGTTTTTT. Protein: CASSPHRPGNTGELFF.

This rearrangement joins TRBV10-3 to TRBJ1-2; TRBD1 matches at 8 bases. Unmatched junction bases numbered 11, after V lost 6 bases and J lost 2 bases. Germline CDR1 and CDR2: ENHRY and SYGVKD. The CDR3 spans 16 residues. DNA for the CDR3: TGTGCCATCAGCCAGGGGGCGGCGGCCCCGAACTATGGCTACACCTTC. It codes for CAISQGAAAPNYGYTF.

The rearrangement joins TRBV2 to TRBJ1-1; possibly TRBD1 for D (5 bases). The length of the CDR3 is 13 residues. Germline CDR1 and CDR2: SNHLY and FYNNEI. V lost 7 bases and J 0 bases, leaving 9 bases between the germline ends. In nucleotides, the CDR3 is TGTGCCAGCACCGACAGTCTGAACACTGAAGCTTTCTTT. Residues: CASTDSLNTEAFF.

The chain is built from TRBV5-4 and TRBJ1-1; TRBD1 aligns across 8 bases. This CDR3 comprises 18 residues. The germline CDR1 and CDR2 sequences are SGHNT and YYREEE (reference sequence). The trim removed 0 bases at V and 3 bases at J, leaving 13 bases unmatched. DNA for the CDR3: TGTGCCAGCAGCTTGGGGCAGGGGGCAAGGCCGGGGGACACTGAAGCTTTCTTT. Translation gives CASSLGQGARPGDTEAFF.

The V call is TRBV11-2, the J call TRBJ1-4; 9 positions match TRBD1. This CDR3 has 15 residues. Germline CDR1 is SGHAT and CDR2 is FQNNGV. Trimming removed 4 bases from V and 8 bases from J; junction bases left unmatched: 8. The CDR3 DNA follows: TGTGCCAGCAGCTCCCCGGGACAGGGAGGGGAAAAACTGTTTTTT. Residues: CASSSPGQGGEKLFF.

The chain joins TRBV9 to TRBJ1-4, with 10 bases aligning to TRBD1. CDR1 and CDR2 from the germline V gene are SGDLS and YYNGEE. The CDR3 covers 16 residues. J lost 11 bases, V lost 0 bases, and 10 bases had no gene match. The CDR3 sequence: CASSVGQGADWEKLFF. DNA for the CDR3: TGTGCCAGCAGCGTAGGACAGGGGGCGGATTGGGAGAAACTGTTTTTT.

The V call is TRBV18, the J call TRBJ1-6, with D possibly matching TRBD1 (5 bases). The CDR3 runs 18 residues. V was clipped by 2 bases and J by 8 bases, with 22 bases between them. Germline V gene data show CDR1 as KGHSH and CDR2 as LQKENI. The CDR3 here is CASSPRAFGGGSDSPLHF. CDR3 in DNA: TGTGCCAGCTCACCAAGGGCCTTCGGGGGGGGAAGCGATTCACCCCTCCACTTT.

The genes are TRBV5-1 and TRBJ2-2, with D tentatively TRBD2 (5 bases). This CDR3 spans 12 amino acids. Per germline, CDR1 SGHRS and CDR2 YFSETQ. Between the trimmed V and J ends, which lost 3 bases and 7 bases, there was a span of 7 bases. The CDR3 DNA is TGCGCCAGCAGCTCGGGGAACGGGGAGCTGTTTTTT. As protein: CASSSGNGELFF. Filled out from reference TRBV5-1 and TRBJ2-2, the complete variable domain reads KAGVTQTPRYLIKTRGQQVTLSCSPISGHRSVSWYQQTPGQGLQFLFEYFSETQRNKGNFPGRFSGRQFSNSRSEMNVSTLELGDSALYLCASSSGNGELFFGEGSRLTVL.

CDR3 nucleotides: TGTGCCAGCAGCGTAGGACTAGTGGGATCCACAGATACGCAGTATTTT. It translates to CASSVGLVGSTDTQYF. The chain is built from TRBV9 and TRBJ2-3; a weak D match, TRBD2 (6 bases). Germline values: CDR1 SGDLS, CDR2 YYNGEE. The length of the CDR3 is 16 residues. Trimming took 0 bases from V and 2 from J, leaving 13 bases between them.

On this clone itself: This sample includes further DNA sequences coding for the same CDR3. The rearrangement links TRBV4-1 to TRBJ1-1, with D possibly being TRBD1 (5 bases). Germline CDR1 is MGHRA and CDR2 is YSYEKL. V was clipped by 2 bases and J by 5 bases, with 6 bases between them. The CDR3 extends over 12 amino acids. The CDR3 protein is CASSQRGTEAFF. The CDR3 DNA reads as TGCGCCAGCAGCCAACGGGGGACTGAAGCTTTCTTT.

The chain is built from TRBV7-2 and TRBJ1-1; D might be TRBD1 (6 bases). V shed 5 bases and J shed 4 bases, with 14 bases lying between them. The CDR3 sequence is 14 residues long. Germline CDR1 SGHTA, CDR2 FQGNSA. The CDR3 here is CASSLDRLATEAFF. The CDR3 nucleotides are TGTGCCAGCAGCCTAGACAGGTTGGCCACTGAAGCTTTCTTT. The full variable domain, with the rest looked up from reference TRBV7-2 and TRBJ1-1, is GAGVSQSPSNKVTEKGKDVELRCDPISGHTALYWYRQSLGQGLEFLIYFQGNSAPDKSGLPSDRFSAERTGGSVSTLTIQRTQQEDSAVYLCASSLDRLATEAFFGQGTRLTVV.

The sample holds a few counts of this clone. The chain joins TRBV6-1 to TRBJ2-7; 8 nucleotides align to TRBD1. Trimming took 2 bases from V and 5 from J; bases not matched to a gene: 11. CDR3 length: 16 amino acids. The germline V gene encodes CDR1 MNHNS and CDR2 SASEGT. The CDR3 reads CASSESSGTGSDEQYF. Here the CDR3 DNA reads TGTGCCAGCAGTGAATCTTCCGGGACAGGATCCGACGAGCAGTACTTC.

This chain links TRBV5-1 with TRBJ2-1; D is perhaps TRBD2 (5 bases). Trimming took 5 bases from V and 3 from J, leaving 15 bases between them. CDR3 size: 15 residues. The V gene's germline CDR1 is SGHRS and CDR2 YFSETQ. CDR3 DNA sequence: TGCGCCAGCAGTCCACCGGGGAGAGGCTACAATGAGCAGTTCTTC. Translation: CASSPPGRGYNEQFF.